The 24 T cell receptor beta chains listed next were all sequenced from one sample in a study of CD8 T cells in Susac syndrome. After extraction with the RNeasy kit, about 0.45 to 1 ug of the RNA was reverse transcribed using random hexamers. TCRdb independently ran MiXCR on the immunoSEQ multiplex PCR reads; one entry per CDR3 protein. In the table there are 120,000 to 150,000 distinct CDR3 sequences, around 94% of which are singletons. The sequenced sample was CD4+ T cells from PBMCs. Source of these receptors: a human donor in good health.

This rearrangement joins TRBV18 to TRBJ2-3, with unresolved D. The germline gives CDR1 KGHSH, CDR2 LQKENI. The V end lost 0 bases, the J end lost 5 bases, and 6 bases lay between the germline ends. This CDR3 has 13 amino acids. In DNA form, the CDR3 reads TGTGCCAGCTCACCACCCCGAGGAGATACGCAGTATTTT. Translation: CASSPPRGDTQYF.

The chain recombines TRBV6-6 with TRBJ2-7, with TRBD2 identical over 8 bases. Germline V lookup: CDR1 MNHNY, CDR2 SVGAGI (reference sequence). V gave up 2 bases and J gave up 5 bases; unmatched junction bases: 2. The CDR3 has 13 residues. CDR3 nucleotides: TGTGCCAGCAGTTACCGGGAGGGCGACGAGCAGTACTTC. Protein sequence: CASSYREGDEQYF.

This clonotype showed up just once. J is TRBJ2-1 and V is TRBV20-1; perhaps TRBD1 as D (5 bases). Trimming took 3 bases from V and 0 from J, leaving 12 bases between them. This CDR3 comprises 15 residues. Germline V lookup: CDR1 DFQATT, CDR2 SNEGSKA (reference sequence). The CDR3 region has the DNA TGCAGTGCTAGTGGGGCGGAGAGCTCCTACAATGAGCAGTTCTTC. The encoded protein is CSASGAESSYNEQFF.

The V and J genes are TRBV20-1 and TRBJ1-5; a possible D gene is TRBD1 (6 bases). V gave up 2 bases and J gave up 3 bases, with 11 bases separating them. This CDR3 is built from 14 residues. Germline assignment: CDR1 DFQATT and CDR2 SNEGSKA (reference sequence). This chain's CDR3 is CSARFSGDNQPQHF. For the CDR3, the DNA is TGCAGTGCTAGATTCTCAGGGGACAATCAGCCCCAGCATTTT.

The chain couples TRBV11-2 to TRBJ2-1; D uncertain. This CDR3 contains 13 residues. Looked up from germline, CDR1 is SGHAT and CDR2 is FQNNGV. V dropped 5 bases and J dropped 4 bases, with 9 bases sitting between them. The CDR3 DNA is TGTGCCAGCAGCCAGGAAACGTACAATGAGCAGTTCTTC. This sequence encodes CASSQETYNEQFF.

The chain combines TRBV7-8 with TRBJ1-4; tentative D call: TRBD1 (5 bases). Looked up from germline, CDR1 is SGHVS and CDR2 is FQNEAQ. There are 16 residues in the CDR3. Trimming stripped 0 bases from V and 3 bases from J, with 11 bases between. CDR3 in amino acids: CASSLARGLANEKLFF. The DNA of the CDR3 is TGTGCCAGCAGCTTAGCGCGGGGGTTGGCTAATGAAAAACTGTTTTTT.

This chain links TRBV2 with TRBJ2-7; weak D call: TRBD2 (5 bases). The V end was cut by 3 bases, the J end by 3 bases, with 18 bases between. The germline V gene encodes CDR1 SNHLY and CDR2 FYNNEI. There are 16 residues in the CDR3. CDR3 in amino acids: CASSEESRVEGYEQYF. The CDR3 bases are TGTGCCAGCAGTGAGGAGAGTAGGGTTGAGGGCTACGAGCAGTACTTC.

The rearrangement uses TRBV27 and TRBJ1-1, with 10 bases matching TRBD1. There are 14 residues in the CDR3. Germline values: CDR1 MNHEY, CDR2 SMNVEV (reference sequence). Trimming cost V 5 bases and J 4 bases; bases outside gene matches: 4. The CDR3 nucleotides are TGTGCCAGCAGTCCCTGGACAGGGGGCACTGAAGCTTTCTTT. Translated, it gives CASSPWTGGTEAFF.

This chain connects TRBV18 to TRBJ2-5; D uncertain. CDR1 is KGHSH, CDR2 LQKENI, per germline. The CDR3 length is 13 residues. The V end was cut by 3 bases, the J end by 1 base, with 6 bases between. CDR3 protein: CASSPVPQETQYF. CDR3 DNA: TGTGCCAGCTCACCCGTTCCCCAAGAGACCCAGTACTTC.

The gene calls are TRBV20-1 and TRBJ1-5; D is unresolved. The CDR3 totals 13 residues. The germline CDR1 and CDR2 sequences are DFQATT and SNEGSKA (reference sequence). The V and J ends lost 6 bases and 7 bases respectively, with 16 bases between them. CDR3 protein: CSALDRAGQPQHF. The CDR3 DNA follows: TGCAGTGCGTTAGACCGGGCCGGCCAGCCCCAGCATTTT.

The chain is built from TRBV24-1 and TRBJ2-1; D remains unclear. The CDR3 has 13 amino acids. Trimming left V 2 bases short and J 5 bases short, with 6 bases between. From germline, CDR1 is KGHDR and CDR2 SFDVKD. CDR3 in amino acids: CATSDSPDNEQFF. Here the CDR3 DNA reads TGTGCCACCAGTGATTCCCCAGACAATGAGCAGTTCTTC.

The chain links TRBV5-4 to TRBJ2-3, with TRBD1 matching over 8 bases. CDR3 size: 17 residues. Trimming cost V 4 bases and J 2 bases; bases outside gene matches: 12. CDR1 is SGHNT, CDR2 YYREEE, per germline (reference sequence). The CDR3 region has the DNA TGTGCCAGCAGCAAAGCCTCGACAGGGGTCCTCACAGATACGCAGTATTTT. As protein: CASSKASTGVLTDTQYF. Using reference TRBV5-4 and TRBJ2-3 for the parts outside the CDR3, the full variable domain is ETGVTQSPTHLIKTRGQQVTLRCSSQSGHNTVSWYQQALGQGPQFIFQYYREEENGRGNFPPRFSGLQFPNYSSELNVNALELDDSALYLCASSKASTGVLTDTQYFGPGTRLTVL.

The rearrangement uses TRBV3-1 and TRBJ2-3; D is possibly TRBD2 (6 bases). The V and J ends lost 4 bases and 1 base respectively, with 15 bases between them. The CDR3 extends over 16 amino acids. Germline CDR1 reads LGHDT; CDR2 reads YNNKEL (reference sequence). CDR3 region: CASSPTSTGGTDTQYF. The CDR3 nucleotides read TGTGCCAGCAGCCCCACTAGCACGGGGGGCACAGATACGCAGTATTTT.

The genes are TRBV5-4 and TRBJ2-1; 9 bases match TRBD2. Per germline, CDR1 SGHNT and CDR2 YYREEE (reference sequence). J gave up 5 bases and V 4 bases, and 10 bases lay outside the gene matches. The CDR3 is made up of 16 amino acids. The CDR3 spells CASSNLGTSINNEQFF. The CDR3, as DNA: TGTGCCAGCAGCAACCTCGGGACTAGCATTAACAATGAGCAGTTCTTC.

The chain couples TRBV5-1 to TRBJ2-4; 10 nucleotides agree with TRBD2. With V trimmed by 0 bases and J by 7 bases, 4 bases remained unmatched. Germline assignment: CDR1 SGHRS and CDR2 YFSETQ. The CDR3 consists of 15 residues. The chain's CDR3 is CASSLAGTSENIQYF. The CDR3 DNA sequence: TGCGCCAGCAGCTTGGCGGGGACTAGCGAGAACATTCAGTACTTC.

J is TRBJ1-1 and V is TRBV5-6; unclear D gene. Trimming left V 0 bases short and J 0 bases short, with 9 bases between. The CDR3 loop spans 15 amino acids. CDR1 is SGHDT and CDR2 is YYEEEE in the germline V gene. CDR3 region: CASSLVASMNTEAFF. CDR3 DNA: TGTGCCAGCAGCTTGGTGGCCAGCATGAACACTGAAGCTTTCTTT.

This chain joins TRBV6-6 and TRBJ2-4; D unclear. The V gene's germline CDR1 is MNHNY and CDR2 SVGAGI (reference sequence). This CDR3 spans 12 amino acids. V gave up 8 bases and J gave up 1 base, with 6 bases separating them. Here the CDR3 DNA reads TGTGCCAGCGGAGACGCCAAAAACATTCAGTACTTC. Translated, it gives CASGDAKNIQYF.

The chain carries TRBV29-1 and TRBJ1-1; D possibly corresponds to TRBD1 (5 bases). The length of the CDR3 is 13 residues. Germline CDR1 is SQVTM and CDR2 is ANQGSEA. This CDR3 reads CRGDGGLNTEAFF. In nucleotides, the CDR3 is TGCAGGGGGGACGGCGGTTTGAACACTGAAGCTTTCTTT.

The chain has TRBV28 and TRBJ2-1; D is possibly TRBD1 or TRBD2 (6 bases each). Germline CDR1 is MDHEN and CDR2 is SYDVKM. V lost 10 bases to trimming and J lost 9 bases, with 25 bases between them. This CDR3 contains 15 residues. The CDR3 loop is CATHRTTGSGVEQFF. CDR3 nucleotide sequence: TGTGCCACACACAGAACAACAGGGTCGGGGGTTGAGCAGTTCTTC.

The J gene is TRBJ2-7, the V gene TRBV5-1; D ambiguous. The length of the CDR3 is 14 residues. The V gene's germline CDR1 is SGHRS and CDR2 YFSETQ. Trimming removed 3 bases from V and 2 bases from J, with 12 bases in between. CDR3 sequence (DNA): TGCGCCAGCAGCTCCACAGTGCCGGCCTACGAGCAGTACTTC. This encodes CASSSTVPAYEQYF.

The chain carries TRBV2 and TRBJ1-1; the D is unclear. In germline, CDR1 is SNHLY, CDR2 FYNNEI. The V end lost 1 base, the J end lost 1 base, and 7 bases lay between the germline ends. The CDR3 sequence is 14 residues long. The CDR3 nucleotides are TGTGCCAGCAGTGAAGTGAGAGGGAACACTGAAGCTTTCTTT. Its translation is CASSEVRGNTEAFF.

This clonotype was detected only once. The chain recombines TRBV19 with TRBJ1-1; 11 nucleotides agree with TRBD1. This CDR3 comprises 13 residues. The germline V gene encodes CDR1 LNHDA and CDR2 SQIVND (reference sequence). Germline trimming cut 5 bases from V and 10 bases from J; bases unmatched to any gene: 6. CDR3 protein: CASSPDRGLGAFF. Here the CDR3 DNA reads TGTGCCAGTAGTCCGGACAGGGGGCTCGGAGCTTTCTTT.

The genes are TRBV6-1 and TRBJ2-4; D is possibly TRBD1 or TRBD2 (5 bases each). Trimming cost V 4 bases and J 7 bases, with 17 bases left between them. The CDR3 is 15 amino acids. Germline assignment: CDR1 MNHNS and CDR2 SASEGT. The CDR3 region is CASSGGSGKANIQYF. The DNA for the CDR3 is TGTGCCAGCAGTGGGGGGTCGGGGAAAGCGAACATTCAGTACTTC.

The chain has TRBV5-1 and TRBJ2-1; D uncertain. Trimming left V 1 base short and J 8 bases short, with 7 bases between. This CDR3 is 12 amino acids long. The germline gives CDR1 SGHRS, CDR2 YFSETQ. The CDR3, as DNA: TGCGCCAGCAGCTTGAACATCGATGAGCAGTTCTTC. Its protein is CASSLNIDEQFF. The complete variable domain, with remaining parts taken from reference TRBV5-1 and TRBJ2-1, reads KAGVTQTPRYLIKTRGQQVTLSCSPISGHRSVSWYQQTPGQGLQFLFEYFSETQRNKGNFPGRFSGRQFSNSRSEMNVSTLELGDSALYLCASSLNIDEQFFGPGTRLTVL.